This T cell receptor beta chain is from a study of shared clonotypes between healthy human individuals (TCRdb year 2020). Looking at the study overall: The cohort included three men and two women between 18 and 49 years of age. For each donor, CD4 naive and CD4 memory were each run on three plates, CD8 naive on two plates, and CD8 memory on one plate. Blood TCR repertoires of five healthy adults were deeply sequenced to estimate repertoire size and the extent of clonotype sharing between individuals. Different laboratories and diverse techniques were used to prepare libraries and sequence TCR repertoires, to increase sequencing depth and limit assay-specific biases. Per donor, leukapheresis produced somewhere between about 0.8 and 9.5 billion PBMCs. Summary of the overall study and its limitations: Rarefaction of sorted-subset datasets indicated incomplete sequencing despite the large sequencing depth. Because the study included a small number of donors, the genetic and exposure-history diversity represented was limited. Estimated clonotype richness was generally larger for naive than for memory subsets. Sampling was restricted to blood, and TCR repertoires in tissue are likely to differ from TCR repertoires in blood. Based on pairwise subsampling, the degree of clonotype sharing among donors was expected to be affected by sequencing depth. When a handful of donors were compared, the shared fraction of clonotypes was about 5% for naive CD4, less than 4% for naive CD8, 2% to 2.5% for memory CD4, and roughly 0.4% for memory CD8. Compared with non-shared clonotypes, the clonotypes found in all four sorted-subset donors had higher generation probabilities.

The donors were healthy, HIV-negative adults with no recently reported acute infections or vaccinations. All donors were Caucasian adults living in Nashville, Tennessee, USA. CD4+ T cells were enriched by magnetic negative selection, after which naive cells were positively selected on CD45RA and the negative fraction was taken as the memory subset. Blood was collected by leukapheresis, and PBMCs were isolated by Ficoll-Histopaque density gradient centrifugation and then cryopreserved in liquid nitrogen vapor phase. Purity and quantity of every magnetically sorted T cell population were checked by analytical flow cytometry. Genomic DNA was isolated from each sorted fraction and quantified by UV absorbance on a Nanodrop 2000c. TCR CDR3 regions were amplified from genomic DNA by multiplex PCR using the deep immunoSEQ assay. Genomic DNA extracted from each cell subset was distributed evenly over all wells of several immunoSEQ 96-well plates, and each plate served as one replicate. Each replicate PCR for sorted subsets received around 200 ng genomic DNA, equal to some 32,000 T cell genomes. Purified libraries were quantified with a Qubit 3.0 fluorometer, sized on a Bioanalyzer 2100, and re-quantified with the KAPA Library Quantification kit. Every immunoSEQ 96-well plate was sequenced on a separate single-read 150-cycle Illumina NextSeq 550 flow cell. Regarding the original processing steps: The immunoSEQ output contained only junctional sequences without quality scores, so filtering could not match that applied to full-length reads. Sequences were annotated with PyIR, a Python wrapper for IgBLAST v1.9, using IMGT germline references to assign V/J genes and CDR3. Any read was removed if the V/J assignment was weak (E-value above 1e-6), the CDR3 was missing, or the read contained stop codons, out-of-frame junctions, or ambiguous translated residues. V3J clonotypes were defined as sequences sharing the same inferred V gene, J gene, and CDR3 amino acid sequence. Percentage overlap between repertoires was calculated by dividing the number of shared unique clonotypes by the size of the smaller repertoire. Repertoire richness was assessed with RTK rarefaction, the Chao1 estimator, and Recon v2.1 estimates of unobserved clonotypes. Generation probabilities were computed with OLGA for all TCRbeta clonotypes obtained by the gDNA method from four donors. The source is immuneACCESS, and TCRdb retained only in-frame sequences with V and J called. Part of the clones is not carried over; for the studies checked, unresolved V genes explain less than half of this, and the remainder is unexplained. V, J and clone size reflect that table, while D and trimming were determined from the DNA. For this sample the table gives roughly 2,300,000 clones, of which approximately 90% were detected only once. The top ten hold more than 0.35% of the sample.

Turning to this clone: Its antigen specificity is not known. Base qualities were left out, and no much larger clone turns up one base away. The same CDR3 also results from other DNA sequences found in this sample.

This clonotype was sampled from a man between 18 and 29 years old in good health. Some clones in this sample may be carry-over from other donors' samples. Source material: naive CD4+ T cells from PBMCs. The cell subset or site tag for this specimen amounts to: CD45RA+ positively selected.

The DNA reads as follows: TGTGCCAGCAGCTTACAACGGAGGGACACTGAAGCTTTCTTT. Its amino acids are CASSLQRRDTEAFF. In this chain, TRBV7-2 is recombined with TRBJ1-1, with the D gene uncertain. The cysteine opens and the phenylalanine closes a CDR3 of 14 amino acids. CDR3 DNA only is kept here, 42 bases in frame from base 1. The germline V gene supplies CDR1 SGHTA and CDR2 FQGNSA. V drops 2 bases and J drops 3 bases, leaving 10 bases in between.